This TCR beta chain appears in the sequencing data of a study of blood T cell repertoires in COVID-19. In the study overall: From T cells, B-cell-depleted T cells, or PBMCs came the material, which was cDNA or gDNA.

As processed by the authors: The assay estimated nucleated cells by amplifying reference gene primers. Measured with immunoSEQ multiplex PCR; TCRdb has only the in-frame clones, and not every one. V and J calls and clone size are as listed in that table; D and trimming were resolved from the DNA. Counted here are approximately 240,000 clones, roughly 85% occurring once; the ten biggest clones make up roughly 12%. Trimming removed 6 bases at V and 0 bases at J, with 12 bases between. Germline V gene data show CDR1 as SGHTA and CDR2 as FQGNSA. The CDR3 is 15 amino acids. The V and J genes are TRBV7-2 and TRBJ2-1; TRBD2 might be the D (6 bases). Input material: peripheral blood. The clonotype originates from a young woman who had recovered from COVID-19. The CDR3 sequence is CASRSSVHSYNEQFF. The CDR3 nucleotides are TGTGCCAGCAGATCTAGCGTTCACTCCTACAATGAGCAGTTCTTC. The full variable domain, completed using reference TRBV7-2 and TRBJ2-1, is GAGVSQSPSNKVTEKGKDVELRCDPISGHTALYWYRQSLGQGLEFLIYFQGNSAPDKSGLPSDRFSAERTGGSVSTLTIQRTQQEDSAVYLCASRSSVHSYNEQFFGPGTRLTVL.